The present T cell receptor (beta chain) was sequenced within a study of T cell repertoires in cytomegalovirus infection. Across the whole study: Both CMV infection and a matching HLA type were indicated by public TCR beta signatures. Study-wide results and caveats: HLA-C-restricted CMV clonotypes gave the most frequent clonotype in two of eight donors. The cumulative frequency of public TCR beta families identified carriers of CMV plus the relevant HLA.

From the reads, TCRdb called clonotypes with MiXCR, one entry per CDR3 protein. The profile shows fewer than 200,000 distinct CDR3 sequences, 7.5% to 10% of them singletons. This clonotype was seen a few times. Its target is unknown. The CDR3 is 15 amino acids. Trimming pared 4 bases from V and 4 bases from J, leaving 16 bases between. This sequence joins TRBV12-3 or TRBV12-4 and TRBJ2-5; D unresolved. Sequenced input: PBMCs. This sequence was found in a human donor in good health (CMV status not recorded). Some clones in this sample may be carry-over from other donors' samples. The CDR3 nucleotides are TGTGCCAGCAGTTCTGGCCCCGGCATTGGAGAGACCCAGTACTTC. Translating it yields CASSSGPGIGETQYF.